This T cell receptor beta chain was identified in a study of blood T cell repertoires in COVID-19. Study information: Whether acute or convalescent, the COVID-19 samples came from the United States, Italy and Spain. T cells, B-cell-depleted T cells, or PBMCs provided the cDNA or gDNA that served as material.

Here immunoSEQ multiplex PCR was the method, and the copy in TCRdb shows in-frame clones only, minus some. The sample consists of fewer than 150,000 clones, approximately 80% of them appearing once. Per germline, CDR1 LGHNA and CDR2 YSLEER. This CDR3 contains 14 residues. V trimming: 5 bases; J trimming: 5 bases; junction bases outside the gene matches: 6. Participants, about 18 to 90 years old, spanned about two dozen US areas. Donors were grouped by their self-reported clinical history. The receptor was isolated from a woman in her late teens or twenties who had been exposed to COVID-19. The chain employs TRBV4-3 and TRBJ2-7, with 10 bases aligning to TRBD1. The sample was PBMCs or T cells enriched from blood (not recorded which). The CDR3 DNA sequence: TGCGCCAGCAGCTTCCGGGACAGGGGACACGAGCAGTACTTC. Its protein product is CASSFRDRGHEQYF.